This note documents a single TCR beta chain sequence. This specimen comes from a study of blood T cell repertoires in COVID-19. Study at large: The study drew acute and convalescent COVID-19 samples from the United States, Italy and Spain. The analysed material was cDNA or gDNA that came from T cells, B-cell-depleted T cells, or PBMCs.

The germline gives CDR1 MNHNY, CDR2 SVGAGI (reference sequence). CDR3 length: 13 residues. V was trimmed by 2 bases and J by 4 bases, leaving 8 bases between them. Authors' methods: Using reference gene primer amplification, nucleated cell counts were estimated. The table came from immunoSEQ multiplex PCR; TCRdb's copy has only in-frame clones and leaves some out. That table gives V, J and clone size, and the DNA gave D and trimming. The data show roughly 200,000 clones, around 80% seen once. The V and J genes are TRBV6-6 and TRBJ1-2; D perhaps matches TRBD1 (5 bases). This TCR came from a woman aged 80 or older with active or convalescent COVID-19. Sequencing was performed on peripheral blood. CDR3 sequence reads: CASSYDSIYGYTF. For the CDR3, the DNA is TGTGCCAGCAGTTACGACAGCATCTATGGCTACACCTTC.